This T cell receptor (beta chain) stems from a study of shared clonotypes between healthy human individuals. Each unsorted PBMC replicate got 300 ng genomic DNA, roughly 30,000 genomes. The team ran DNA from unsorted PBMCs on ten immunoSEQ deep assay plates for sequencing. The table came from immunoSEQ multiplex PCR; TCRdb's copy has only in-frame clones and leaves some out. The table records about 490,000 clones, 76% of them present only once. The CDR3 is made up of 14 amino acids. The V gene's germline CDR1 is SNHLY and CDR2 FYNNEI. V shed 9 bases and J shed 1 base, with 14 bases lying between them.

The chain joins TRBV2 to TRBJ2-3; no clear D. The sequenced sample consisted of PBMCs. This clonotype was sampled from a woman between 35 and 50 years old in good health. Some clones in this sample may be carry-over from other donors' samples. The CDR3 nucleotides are TGTGCCAGGTTCGGAGCAATCGGCACAGATACGCAGTATTTT. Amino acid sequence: CARFGAIGTDTQYF.